Each of the 18 T cell receptor beta chains below was sequenced from the same sample in a study of CD8 T cells in Susac syndrome. About 0.5 to 1 ug RNA was reverse transcribed with random hexamers. Via MiXCR, TCRdb re-called the immunoSEQ multiplex PCR reads, giving one row per CDR3 protein. Of under 150,000 distinct CDR3 sequences in the sample, around 75% were seen once. Sequenced sample: CD8+ T cells from PBMCs. The receptors here all came from a human donor with multiple sclerosis.

The chain carries TRBV16 and TRBJ1-4, with D unresolved. The CDR3 spans 12 residues. Trimming removed 2 bases from V and 8 bases from J, with 6 bases in between. In germline, CDR1 is KGHSY, CDR2 FQNENV. The CDR3 here is CASSQAFEKLFF. In nucleotides, the CDR3 is TGTGCCAGCAGCCAAGCGTTCGAAAAACTGTTTTTT.

The chain combines TRBV11-2 with TRBJ2-7; D remains unclear. V was clipped by 2 bases and J by 0 bases, with 14 bases between them. CDR3 length: 16 amino acids. The germline V gene has CDR1 SGHAT and CDR2 FQNNGV. CDR3: CASSLLVAKSSYEQYF. The CDR3 DNA sequence: TGTGCCAGCAGCTTATTAGTCGCGAAGAGCTCCTACGAGCAGTACTTC.

The gene calls are TRBV29-1 and TRBJ1-1, with D possibly TRBD1 on 5 matching bases. Trimming shortened V by 6 bases and J by 5 bases, and 19 bases separated the two germline ends. Germline V gene lookup returns CDR1 SQVTM and CDR2 ANQGSEA. The CDR3 length is 14 residues. CDR3 protein: CSVRLWGTGTEAFF. The CDR3 bases are TGCAGCGTACGCCTGTGGGGGACTGGGACTGAAGCTTTCTTT.

This sequence joins TRBV5-4 and TRBJ2-5; D might be TRBD2 (7 bases). The V and J ends lost 0 bases and 4 bases respectively, with 19 bases between them. The V gene's germline CDR1 is SGHNT and CDR2 YYREEE (reference sequence). The CDR3 totals 17 residues. CDR3 in DNA: TGTGCCAGCAGCTTGGGGGACGGGGGGCCATTTGGAGAGACCCAGTACTTC. Protein sequence: CASSLGDGGPFGETQYF. Complete variable domain (other parts from reference TRBV5-4 and TRBJ2-5): ETGVTQSPTHLIKTRGQQVTLRCSSQSGHNTVSWYQQALGQGPQFIFQYYREEENGRGNFPPRFSGLQFPNYSSELNVNALELDDSALYLCASSLGDGGPFGETQYFGPGTRLLVL.

The rearrangement joins TRBV29-1 to TRBJ1-2; D is possibly TRBD1 (5 bases). The CDR3 totals 15 residues. Trimming removed 3 bases from V and 5 bases from J, with 19 bases in between. Germline V CDR1 and CDR2: SQVTM, ANQGSEA. DNA of the CDR3: TGCAGCGTTGATACCAATATAGCAGGGCCATATGGCTACACCTTC. Translation gives CSVDTNIAGPYGYTF.

In its sample, this clonotype was seen once. This chain joins TRBV2 and TRBJ2-1; 7 bases are shared with TRBD1. V shed 6 bases and J 0 bases; nucleotides not matched to a gene: 5. The germline V gene has CDR1 SNHLY and CDR2 FYNNEI. The CDR3 spans 15 residues. The CDR3 DNA follows: TGTGCCAGCAGAGGGACAGCCCACTCCTACAATGAGCAGTTCTTC. Encoded protein: CASRGTAHSYNEQFF.

The chain has TRBV6-5 and TRBJ1-2; D possibly corresponds to TRBD1 (5 bases). The CDR3 runs to 15 residues. Per germline, CDR1 MNHEY and CDR2 SVGAGI. V shed 2 bases and J shed 2 bases, with 12 bases lying between them. CDR3 sequence (DNA): TGTGCCAGCAGTTACGGGGAGGGGCCGAACTATGGCTACACCTTC. It is translated as CASSYGEGPNYGYTF.

This sequence joins TRBV11-2 and TRBJ2-2; the match to TRBD1 covers 8 bases. There are 16 residues in the CDR3. Germline CDR1 reads SGHAT; CDR2 reads FQNNGV. The J segment lost 6 bases and the V segment lost 4 bases, leaving 10 bases of the junction unmatched. Written as DNA, the CDR3 is TGTGCCAGCAGCTCCCCGGGACAGGATCTTTCCGGGGAGCTGTTTTTT. Its protein product is CASSSPGQDLSGELFF.

V gene TRBV6-1 combines with J gene TRBJ2-1; D ambiguous. This CDR3 region has 13 residues. V lost 6 bases, J lost 5 bases, and 11 bases lay in between. The germline gives CDR1 MNHNS, CDR2 SASEGT. CDR3 DNA sequence: TGTGCCAGCAGCCCACTACCGGACAATGAGCAGTTCTTC. Translating gives CASSPLPDNEQFF.

The chain employs TRBV19 and TRBJ2-1; 7 bases map to TRBD2. The CDR3 consists of 15 residues. The V gene's germline CDR1 is LNHDA and CDR2 SQIVND (reference sequence). The V gene end was trimmed by 6 bases and the J gene end by 8 bases; junction bases not matched to a gene: 13. The CDR3 DNA follows: TGTGCCAGTAGCCTGAGTGGTCCGGCGGGGGATGAGCAGTTCTTC. Its translation: CASSLSGPAGDEQFF.

The rearrangement uses TRBV20-1 and TRBJ1-1; D uncertain. There are 13 residues in the CDR3. CDR1 and CDR2 from the germline V gene are DFQATT and SNEGSKA (reference sequence). The germline V and J ends were trimmed by 3 bases and 8 bases, with 16 bases remaining between them. The CDR3 here is CSASDGSGREAFF. As DNA, the CDR3 is TGCAGTGCTAGCGACGGCAGCGGGAGGGAAGCTTTCTTT.

The V and J genes are TRBV19 and TRBJ2-5; D perhaps matches TRBD1 (5 bases). V dropped 8 bases and J dropped 3 bases, with 13 bases sitting between them. Germline CDR1 is LNHDA and CDR2 is SQIVND (reference sequence). The CDR3 loop spans 13 amino acids. Here the CDR3 DNA reads TGTGCCAGTGCCGACAGCACGGAAGAGACCCAGTACTTC. Translated: CASADSTEETQYF.

The chain employs TRBV4-1 and TRBJ1-2; weak D call: TRBD1 (5 bases). Trimming removed 1 base from V and 4 bases from J, with 16 bases in between. The CDR3 spans 16 residues. Per germline, CDR1 MGHRA and CDR2 YSYEKL. The CDR3 here is CASSQVWGPDGYGYTF. CDR3 sequence (DNA): TGCGCCAGCAGCCAAGTTTGGGGCCCCGATGGCTATGGCTACACCTTC.

CDR3 loop: CASSPRGNTEAFF. The CDR3 DNA is TGTGCCAGCAGCCCCCGGGGGAACACTGAAGCTTTCTTT. V is TRBV19 and J is TRBJ1-1; D is unclear. This CDR3 has 13 amino acids. Germline CDR1 and CDR2: LNHDA and SQIVND (reference sequence). V lost 9 bases, J lost 1 base, and 12 bases lay in between.

The chain couples TRBV28 to TRBJ1-1; a possible D gene is TRBD1 (5 bases). There are 16 residues in the CDR3. In germline, CDR1 is MDHEN, CDR2 SYDVKM. Between the trimmed V and J ends, which lost 4 bases and 3 bases, there was a span of 18 bases. In DNA form, the CDR3 reads TGTGCCAGCAGTTCAAATGCCCCCAGGGCACACACTGAAGCTTTCTTT. It codes for CASSSNAPRAHTEAFF.

The chain links TRBV4-2 to TRBJ2-2; 7 positions agree with TRBD2. There are 18 residues in the CDR3. The V gene end was trimmed by 0 bases and the J gene end by 2 bases; junction bases not matched to a gene: 9. The germline CDR1 and CDR2 sequences are LGHNA and YNFKEQ. As DNA, the CDR3 is TGTGCCAGCAGCCAAGATCCCCCTCTAGCGGACAACACCGGGGAGCTGTTTTTT. Encoded protein: CASSQDPPLADNTGELFF.

V and J are TRBV4-1 and TRBJ2-6; D perhaps matches TRBD1 (6 bases). Germline V lookup: CDR1 MGHRA, CDR2 YSYEKL. The V end lost 2 bases, the J end lost 4 bases, and 12 bases lay between the germline ends. The CDR3 extends over 16 amino acids. The CDR3 sequence is CASSQSTGFGANVLTF. CDR3 nucleotide sequence: TGCGCCAGCAGCCAATCCACAGGGTTCGGGGCCAACGTCCTGACTTTC.

The chain recombines TRBV20-1 with TRBJ2-2; D is perhaps TRBD2 (6 bases). The V gene's germline CDR1 is DFQATT and CDR2 SNEGSKA (reference sequence). V gave up 3 bases and J gave up 2 bases, with 10 bases separating them. The CDR3 contains 14 residues. The CDR3, as DNA: TGCAGTGCTAGGGACTACATTAACACCGGGGAGCTGTTTTTT. Residues: CSARDYINTGELFF.